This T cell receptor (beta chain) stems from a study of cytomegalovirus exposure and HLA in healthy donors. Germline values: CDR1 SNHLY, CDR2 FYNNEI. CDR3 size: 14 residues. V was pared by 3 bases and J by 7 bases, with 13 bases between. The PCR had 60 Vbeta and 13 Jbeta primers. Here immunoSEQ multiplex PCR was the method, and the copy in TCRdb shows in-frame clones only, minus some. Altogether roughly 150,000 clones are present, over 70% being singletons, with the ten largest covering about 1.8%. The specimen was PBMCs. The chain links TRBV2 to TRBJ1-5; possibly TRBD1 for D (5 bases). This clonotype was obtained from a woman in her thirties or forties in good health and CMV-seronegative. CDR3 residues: CASSDVTEPQPQHF. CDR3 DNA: TGTGCCAGCAGTGATGTGACAGAGCCCCAGCCCCAGCATTTT.